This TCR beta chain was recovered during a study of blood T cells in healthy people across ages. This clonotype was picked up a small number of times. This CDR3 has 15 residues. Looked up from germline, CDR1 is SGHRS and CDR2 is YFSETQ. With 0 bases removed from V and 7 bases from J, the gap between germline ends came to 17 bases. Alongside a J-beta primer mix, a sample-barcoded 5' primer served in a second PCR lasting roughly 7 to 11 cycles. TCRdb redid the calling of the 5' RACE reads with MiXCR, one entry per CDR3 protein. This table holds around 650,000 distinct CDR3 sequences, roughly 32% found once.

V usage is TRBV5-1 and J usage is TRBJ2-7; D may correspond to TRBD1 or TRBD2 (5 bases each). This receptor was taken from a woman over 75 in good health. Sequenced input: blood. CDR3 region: CASSLEGTLNDEQYF. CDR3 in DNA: TGCGCCAGCAGCTTGGAAGGGACCCTGAACGATGAGCAGTACTTC.